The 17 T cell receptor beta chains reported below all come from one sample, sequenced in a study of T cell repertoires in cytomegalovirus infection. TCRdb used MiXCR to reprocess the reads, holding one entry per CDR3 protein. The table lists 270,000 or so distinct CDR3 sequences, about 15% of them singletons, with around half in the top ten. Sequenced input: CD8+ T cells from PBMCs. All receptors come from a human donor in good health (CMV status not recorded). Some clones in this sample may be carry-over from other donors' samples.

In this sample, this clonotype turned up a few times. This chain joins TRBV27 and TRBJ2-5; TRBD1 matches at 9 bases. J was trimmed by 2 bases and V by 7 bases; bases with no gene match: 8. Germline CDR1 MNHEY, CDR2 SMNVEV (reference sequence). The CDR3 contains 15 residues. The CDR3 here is CASKSGQGSQETQYF. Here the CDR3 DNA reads TGTGCCAGCAAGAGCGGACAGGGGTCGCAAGAGACCCAGTACTTC.

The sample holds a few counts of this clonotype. The CDR3 DNA is TGTGCCAGCAGCTTAGTGGGCGGGGGGACTCGCACAGATACGCAGTATTTT. Translated, it gives CASSLVGGGTRTDTQYF. The rearrangement links TRBV7-2 to TRBJ2-3; TRBD2 matches at 8 bases. The CDR3 covers 17 residues. With V trimmed by 1 base and J by 1 base, 7 bases remained unmatched. Germline CDR1 is SGHTA and CDR2 is FQGNSA.

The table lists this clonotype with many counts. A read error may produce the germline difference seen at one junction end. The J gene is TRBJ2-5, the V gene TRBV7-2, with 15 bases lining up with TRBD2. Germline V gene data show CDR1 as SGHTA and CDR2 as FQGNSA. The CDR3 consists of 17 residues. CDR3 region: CASLGTSGGNPQEAQYF. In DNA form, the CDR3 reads TGTGCCAGCCTCGGGACTAGCGGGGGGAACCCTCAAGAGGCCCAGTACTTC.

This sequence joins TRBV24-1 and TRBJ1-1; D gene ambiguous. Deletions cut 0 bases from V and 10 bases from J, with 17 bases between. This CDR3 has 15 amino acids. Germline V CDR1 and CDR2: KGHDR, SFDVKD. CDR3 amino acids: CATSDLRPPPLAAFF. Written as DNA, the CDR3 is TGTGCCACCAGTGATTTGCGTCCACCACCACTTGCAGCTTTCTTT.

In DNA, the CDR3 is TGTGCCAGCAGCGCTTGGGGACAGAGTGGAGAAAAACTGTTTTTT. Protein product: CASSAWGQSGEKLFF. The chain uses TRBV9 and TRBJ1-4, with 7 bases matching TRBD1. The trim removed 3 bases at V and 8 bases at J, leaving 10 bases unmatched. The CDR3 totals 15 residues. From germline, CDR1 is SGDLS and CDR2 YYNGEE. The whole variable domain, filled in from reference TRBV9 and TRBJ1-4, reads DSGVTQTPKHLITATGQRVTLRCSPRSGDLSVYWYQQSLDQGLQFLIQYYNGEERAKGNILERFSAQQFPDLHSELNLSSLELGDSALYFCASSAWGQSGEKLFFGSGTQLSVL.

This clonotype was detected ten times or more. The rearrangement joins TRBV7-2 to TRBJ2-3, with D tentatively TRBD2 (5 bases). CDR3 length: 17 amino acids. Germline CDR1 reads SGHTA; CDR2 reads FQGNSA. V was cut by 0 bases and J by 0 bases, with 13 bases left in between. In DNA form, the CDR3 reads TGTGCCAGCAGCTTAGCGCTCGTCAGGACTAGCACAGATACGCAGTATTTT. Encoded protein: CASSLALVRTSTDTQYF.

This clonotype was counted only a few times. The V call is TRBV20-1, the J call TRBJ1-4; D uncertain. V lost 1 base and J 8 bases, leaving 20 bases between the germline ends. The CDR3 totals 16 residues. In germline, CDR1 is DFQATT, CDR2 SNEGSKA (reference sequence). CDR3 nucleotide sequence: TGCAGTGCTAGAGCTACCCCCAGTGGTTTCAGGGAAAAACTGTTTTTT. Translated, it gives CSARATPSGFREKLFF.

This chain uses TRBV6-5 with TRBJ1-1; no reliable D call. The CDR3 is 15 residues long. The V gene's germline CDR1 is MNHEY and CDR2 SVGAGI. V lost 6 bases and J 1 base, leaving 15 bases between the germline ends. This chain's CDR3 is CASRLLPTTNTEAFF. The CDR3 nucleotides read TGTGCCAGCAGACTCTTACCGACAACGAACACTGAAGCTTTCTTT.

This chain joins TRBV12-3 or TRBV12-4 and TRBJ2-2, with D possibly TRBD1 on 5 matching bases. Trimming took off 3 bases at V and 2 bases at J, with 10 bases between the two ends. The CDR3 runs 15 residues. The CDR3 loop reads CASSFRGRNTGELFF. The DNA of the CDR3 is TGTGCCAGCAGTTTTAGGGGAAGAAACACCGGGGAGCTGTTTTTT.

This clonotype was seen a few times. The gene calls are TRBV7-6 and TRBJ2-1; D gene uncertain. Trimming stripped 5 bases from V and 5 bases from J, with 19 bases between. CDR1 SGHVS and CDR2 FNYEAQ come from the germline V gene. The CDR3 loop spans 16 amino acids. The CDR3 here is CASSPGPEPPNNEQFF. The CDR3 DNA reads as TGTGCCAGCAGCCCCGGACCCGAACCACCTAACAATGAGCAGTTCTTC.

The CDR3 DNA sequence: TGCAGCGTTGAAGAAGGGAACAATCAGCCCCAGCATTTT. The encoded protein is CSVEEGNNQPQHF. The chain combines TRBV29-1 with TRBJ1-5; D is uncertain. Trimming removed 0 bases from V and 3 bases from J, with 6 bases in between. The CDR3 runs 13 residues. CDR1 is SQVTM and CDR2 is ANQGSEA in the germline V gene.

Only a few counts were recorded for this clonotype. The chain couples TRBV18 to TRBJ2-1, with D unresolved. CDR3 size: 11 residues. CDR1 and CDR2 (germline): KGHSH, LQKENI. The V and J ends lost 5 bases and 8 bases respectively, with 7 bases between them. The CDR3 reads CASSKGYEQFF. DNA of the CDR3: TGTGCCAGCTCAAAAGGGTATGAGCAGTTCTTC.

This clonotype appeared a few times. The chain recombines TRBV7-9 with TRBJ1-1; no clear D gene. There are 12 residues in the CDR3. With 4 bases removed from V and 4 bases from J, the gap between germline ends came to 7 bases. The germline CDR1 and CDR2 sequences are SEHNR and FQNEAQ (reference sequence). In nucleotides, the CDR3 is TGTGCCAGCAGCTCGGGTCTCACTGAAGCTTTCTTT. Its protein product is CASSSGLTEAFF.

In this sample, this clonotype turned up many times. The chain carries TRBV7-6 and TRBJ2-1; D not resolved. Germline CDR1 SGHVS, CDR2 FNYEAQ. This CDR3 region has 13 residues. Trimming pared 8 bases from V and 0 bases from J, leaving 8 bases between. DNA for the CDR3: TGTGCCAGCGCCCCCCCCTCCTACAATGAGCAGTTCTTC. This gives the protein CASAPPSYNEQFF.

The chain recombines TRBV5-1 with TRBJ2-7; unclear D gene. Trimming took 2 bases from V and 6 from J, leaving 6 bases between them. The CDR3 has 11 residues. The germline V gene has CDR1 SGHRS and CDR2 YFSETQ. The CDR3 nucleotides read TGCGCCAGCAGCTTTCAAAGCGAGCAGTACTTC. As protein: CASSFQSEQYF. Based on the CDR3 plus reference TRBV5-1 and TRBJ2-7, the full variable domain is KAGVTQTPRYLIKTRGQQVTLSCSPISGHRSVSWYQQTPGQGLQFLFEYFSETQRNKGNFPGRFSGRQFSNSRSEMNVSTLELGDSALYLCASSFQSEQYFGPGTRLTVT.

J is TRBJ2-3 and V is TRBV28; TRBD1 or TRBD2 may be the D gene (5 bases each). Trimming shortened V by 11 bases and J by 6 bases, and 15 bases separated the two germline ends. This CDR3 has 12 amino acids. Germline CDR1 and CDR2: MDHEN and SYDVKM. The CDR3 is CAWGPWGDTQYF. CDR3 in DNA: TGTGCCTGGGGTCCGTGGGGGGATACGCAGTATTTT. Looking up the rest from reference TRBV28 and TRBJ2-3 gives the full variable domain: DVKVTQSSRYLVKRTGEKVFLECVQDMDHENMFWYRQDPGLGLRLIYFSYDVKMKEKGDIPEGYSVSREKKERFSLILESASTNQTSMYLCAWGPWGDTQYFGPGTRLTVL.

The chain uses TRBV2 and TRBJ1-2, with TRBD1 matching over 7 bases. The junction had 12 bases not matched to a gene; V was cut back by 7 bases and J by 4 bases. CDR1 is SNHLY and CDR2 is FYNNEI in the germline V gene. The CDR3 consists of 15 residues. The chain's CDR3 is CASTVEDRDGYGYTF. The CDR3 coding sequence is TGTGCCAGCACCGTAGAAGACAGGGATGGCTATGGCTACACCTTC.